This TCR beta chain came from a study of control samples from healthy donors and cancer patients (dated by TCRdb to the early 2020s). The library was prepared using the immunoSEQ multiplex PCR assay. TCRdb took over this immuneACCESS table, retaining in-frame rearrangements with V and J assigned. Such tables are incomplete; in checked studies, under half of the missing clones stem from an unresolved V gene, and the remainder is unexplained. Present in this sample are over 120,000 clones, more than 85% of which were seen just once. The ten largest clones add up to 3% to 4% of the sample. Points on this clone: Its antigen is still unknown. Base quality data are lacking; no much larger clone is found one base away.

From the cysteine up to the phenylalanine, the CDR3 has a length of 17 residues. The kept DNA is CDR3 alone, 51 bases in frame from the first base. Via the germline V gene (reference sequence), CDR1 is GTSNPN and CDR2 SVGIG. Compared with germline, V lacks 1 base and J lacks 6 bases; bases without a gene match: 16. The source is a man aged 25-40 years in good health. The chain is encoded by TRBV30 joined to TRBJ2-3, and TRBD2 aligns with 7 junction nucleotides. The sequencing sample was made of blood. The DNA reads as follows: TGTGCCTGGAGTGAATGGGCGGGGGAGACCCCCCGGGATACGCAGTATTTT. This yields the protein CAWSEWAGETPRDTQYF.